This TCR beta chain was captured by sequencing in a study of T cell changes during pregnancy in multiple sclerosis. The assay was immunoSEQ multiplex PCR, and TCRdb's table has in-frame clones only and misses some. The sample consists of tens of thousands of clones, roughly 90% of them appearing once. V gave up 8 bases and J gave up 1 base; unmatched junction bases: 8. CDR1 is SGHTA and CDR2 is FQGNSA in the germline V gene. The CDR3 contains 15 residues. The clonotype comes from a female donor with multiple sclerosis, enrolled in a pregnancy study. Sequences were derived from peripheral blood, sampled before pregnancy. V and J are TRBV7-2 and TRBJ2-7; 10 bases match TRBD2. For the CDR3, the DNA is TGTGCCAGCGGGTGGGCTAGCGGGGGATCCTACGAGCAGTACTTC. This gives the protein CASGWASGGSYEQYF.